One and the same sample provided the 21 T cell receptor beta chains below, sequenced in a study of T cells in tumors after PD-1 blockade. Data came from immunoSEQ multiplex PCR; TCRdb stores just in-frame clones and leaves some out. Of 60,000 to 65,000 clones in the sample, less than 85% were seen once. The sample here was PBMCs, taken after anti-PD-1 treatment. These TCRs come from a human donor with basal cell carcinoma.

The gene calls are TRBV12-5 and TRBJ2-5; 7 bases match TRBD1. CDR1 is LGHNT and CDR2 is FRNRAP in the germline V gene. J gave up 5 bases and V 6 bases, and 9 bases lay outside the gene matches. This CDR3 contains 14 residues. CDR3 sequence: CASGPQGVVETQYF. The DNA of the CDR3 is TGTGCTAGTGGGCCTCAGGGGGTTGTGGAGACCCAGTACTTC. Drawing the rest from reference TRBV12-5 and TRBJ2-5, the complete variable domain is DARVTQTPRHKVTEMGQEVTMRCQPILGHNTVFWYRQTMMQGLELLAYFRNRAPLDDSGMPKDRFSAEMPDATLATLKIQPSEPRDSAVYFCASGPQGVVETQYFGPGTRLLVL.

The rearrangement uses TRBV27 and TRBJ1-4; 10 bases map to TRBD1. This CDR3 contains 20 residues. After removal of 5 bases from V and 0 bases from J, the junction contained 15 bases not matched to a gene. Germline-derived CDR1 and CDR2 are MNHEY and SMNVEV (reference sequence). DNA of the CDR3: TGTGCCAGCAGTCGCCCACCGGGACAGGGGATGACTGCAACTAATGAAAAACTGTTTTTT. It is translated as CASSRPPGQGMTATNEKLFF.

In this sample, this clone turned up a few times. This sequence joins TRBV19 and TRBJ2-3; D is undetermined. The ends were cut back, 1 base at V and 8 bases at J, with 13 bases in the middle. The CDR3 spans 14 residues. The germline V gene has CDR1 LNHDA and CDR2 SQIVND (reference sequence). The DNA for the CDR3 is TGTGCCAGTAGTATAGCGGGTGGAGTTGCTACGCAGTATTTT. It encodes CASSIAGGVATQYF.

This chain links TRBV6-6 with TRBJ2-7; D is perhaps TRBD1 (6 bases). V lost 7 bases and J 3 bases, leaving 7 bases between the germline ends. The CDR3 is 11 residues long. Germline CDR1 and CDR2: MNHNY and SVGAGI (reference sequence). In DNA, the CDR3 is TGTGCCAGCACGGACAGCTACGAGCAGTACTTC. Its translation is CASTDSYEQYF.

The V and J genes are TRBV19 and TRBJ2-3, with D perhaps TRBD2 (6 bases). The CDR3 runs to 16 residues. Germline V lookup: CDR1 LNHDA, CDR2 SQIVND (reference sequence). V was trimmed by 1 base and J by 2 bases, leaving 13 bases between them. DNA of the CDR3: TGTGCCAGTAGTATAGGGGCGGGGAGCTACACAGATACGCAGTATTTT. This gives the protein CASSIGAGSYTDTQYF.

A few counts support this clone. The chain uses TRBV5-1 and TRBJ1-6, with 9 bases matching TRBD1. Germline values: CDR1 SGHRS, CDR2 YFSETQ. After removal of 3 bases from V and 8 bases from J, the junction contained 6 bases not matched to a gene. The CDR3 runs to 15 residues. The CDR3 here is CASSSGTGKYSPLHF. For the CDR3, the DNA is TGCGCCAGCAGCTCGGGGACAGGGAAGTATTCACCCCTCCACTTT.

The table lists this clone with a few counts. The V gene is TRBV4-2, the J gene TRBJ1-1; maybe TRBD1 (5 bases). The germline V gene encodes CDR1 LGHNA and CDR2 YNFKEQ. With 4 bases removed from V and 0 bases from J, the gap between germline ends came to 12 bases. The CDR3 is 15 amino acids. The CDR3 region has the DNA TGTGCCAGCAGCCGGGGGGAAACCGTGAACACTGAAGCTTTCTTT. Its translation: CASSRGETVNTEAFF.

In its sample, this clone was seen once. CDR3 amino acids: CASSPRRNMNTEAFF. The DNA for the CDR3 is TGTGCCAGCAGCCCACGACGGAACATGAACACTGAAGCTTTCTTT. The chain recombines TRBV5-5 with TRBJ1-1; D not certain. The germline V gene encodes CDR1 SGHKS and CDR2 YYEKEE (reference sequence). The CDR3 is made up of 15 amino acids. V shed 4 bases and J shed 0 bases, with 13 bases lying between them.

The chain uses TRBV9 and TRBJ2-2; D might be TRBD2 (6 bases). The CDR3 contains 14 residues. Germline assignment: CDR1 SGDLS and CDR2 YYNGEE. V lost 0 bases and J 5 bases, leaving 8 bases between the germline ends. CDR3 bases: TGTGCCAGCAGCGTAGTGGAGGGAACCGGGGAGCTGTTTTTT. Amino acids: CASSVVEGTGELFF.

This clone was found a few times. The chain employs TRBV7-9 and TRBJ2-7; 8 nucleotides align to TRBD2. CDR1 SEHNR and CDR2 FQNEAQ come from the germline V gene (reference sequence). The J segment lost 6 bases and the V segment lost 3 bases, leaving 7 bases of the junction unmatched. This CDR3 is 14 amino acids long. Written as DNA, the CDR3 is TGTGCCAGCAGCTTCGGCGGGGGGAATCGCGAGCAGTACTTC. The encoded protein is CASSFGGGNREQYF.

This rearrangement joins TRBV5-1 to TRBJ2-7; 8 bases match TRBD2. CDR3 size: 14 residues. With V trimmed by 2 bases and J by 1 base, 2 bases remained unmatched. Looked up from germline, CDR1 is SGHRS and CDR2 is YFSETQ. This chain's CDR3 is CASSFSGTSYEQYF. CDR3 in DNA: TGCGCCAGCAGCTTTAGCGGGACGTCCTACGAGCAGTACTTC.

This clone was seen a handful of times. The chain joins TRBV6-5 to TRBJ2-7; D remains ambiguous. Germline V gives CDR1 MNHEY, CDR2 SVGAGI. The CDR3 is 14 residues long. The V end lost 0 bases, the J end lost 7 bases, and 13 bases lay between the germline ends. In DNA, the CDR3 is TGTGCCAGCAGTTACTCGATGGGCTCCGGAGAGCAGTACTTC. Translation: CASSYSMGSGEQYF.

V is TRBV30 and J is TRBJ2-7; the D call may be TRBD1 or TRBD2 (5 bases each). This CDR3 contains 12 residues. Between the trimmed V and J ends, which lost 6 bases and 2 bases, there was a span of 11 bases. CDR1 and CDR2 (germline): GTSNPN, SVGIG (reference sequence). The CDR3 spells CACRGETYEQYF. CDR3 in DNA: TGTGCCTGTCGAGGGGAGACCTACGAGCAGTACTTC. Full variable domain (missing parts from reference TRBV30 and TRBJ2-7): SQTIHQWPATLVQPVGSPLSLECTVEGTSNPNLYWYRQAAGRGLQLLFYSVGIGQISSEVPQNLSASRPQDRQFILSSKKLLLSDSGFYLCACRGETYEQYFGPGTRLTVT.

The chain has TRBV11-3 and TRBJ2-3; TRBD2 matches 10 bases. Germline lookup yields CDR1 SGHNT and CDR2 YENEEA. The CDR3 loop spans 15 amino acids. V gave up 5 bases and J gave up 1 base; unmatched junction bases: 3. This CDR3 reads CASSPGLAGTDTQYF. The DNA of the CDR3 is TGTGCCAGCAGCCCTGGACTAGCGGGCACAGATACGCAGTATTTT.

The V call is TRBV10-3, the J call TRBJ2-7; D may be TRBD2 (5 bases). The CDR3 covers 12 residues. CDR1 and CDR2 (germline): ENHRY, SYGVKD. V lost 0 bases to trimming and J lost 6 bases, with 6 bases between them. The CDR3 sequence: CAISESRAEQYF. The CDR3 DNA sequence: TGTGCCATCAGTGAGTCGAGGGCCGAGCAGTACTTC.

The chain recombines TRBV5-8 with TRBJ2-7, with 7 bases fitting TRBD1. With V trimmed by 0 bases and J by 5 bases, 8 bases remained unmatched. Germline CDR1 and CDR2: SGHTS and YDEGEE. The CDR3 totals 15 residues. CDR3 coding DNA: TGTGCCAGCAGCTTGGCGACAGGGACGGTCGACGAGCAGTACTTC. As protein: CASSLATGTVDEQYF.

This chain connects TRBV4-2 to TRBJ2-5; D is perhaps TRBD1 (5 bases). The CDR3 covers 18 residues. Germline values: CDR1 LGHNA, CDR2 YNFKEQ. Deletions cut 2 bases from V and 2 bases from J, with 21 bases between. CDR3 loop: CASSQPTADSFEQETQYF. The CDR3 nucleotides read TGTGCCAGCAGCCAACCGACCGCCGACAGCTTCGAACAAGAGACCCAGTACTTC.

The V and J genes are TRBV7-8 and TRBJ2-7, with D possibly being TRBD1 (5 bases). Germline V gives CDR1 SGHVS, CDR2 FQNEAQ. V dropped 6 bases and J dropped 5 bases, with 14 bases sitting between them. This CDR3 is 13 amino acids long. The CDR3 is CASRGPPSDEQYF. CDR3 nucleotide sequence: TGTGCCAGCAGGGGGCCCCCTAGTGACGAGCAGTACTTC.

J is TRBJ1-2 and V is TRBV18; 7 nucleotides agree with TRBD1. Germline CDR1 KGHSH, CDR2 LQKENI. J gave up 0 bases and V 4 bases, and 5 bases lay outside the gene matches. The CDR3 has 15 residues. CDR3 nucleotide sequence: TGTGCCAGCTCACGCTCCGGGACAGCTAACTATGGCTACACCTTC. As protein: CASSRSGTANYGYTF. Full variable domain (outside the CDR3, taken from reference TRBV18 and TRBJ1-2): NAGVMQNPRHLVRRRGQEARLRCSPMKGHSHVYWYRQLPEEGLKFMVYLQKENIIDESGMPKERFSAEFPKEGPSILRIQQVVRGDSAAYFCASSRSGTANYGYTFGSGTRLTVV.

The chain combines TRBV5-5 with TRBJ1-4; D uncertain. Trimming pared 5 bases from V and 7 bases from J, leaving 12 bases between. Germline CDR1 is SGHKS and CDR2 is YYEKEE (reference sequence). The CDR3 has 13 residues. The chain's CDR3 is CASSRLAVEKLFF. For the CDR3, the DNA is TGTGCCAGCAGTCGGCTGGCGGTTGAAAAACTGTTTTTT. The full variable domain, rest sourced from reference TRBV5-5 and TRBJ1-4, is DAGVTQSPTHLIKTRGQQVTLRCSPISGHKSVSWYQQVLGQGPQFIFQYYEKEERGRGNFPDRFSARQFPNYSSELNVNALLLGDSALYLCASSRLAVEKLFFGSGTQLSVL.

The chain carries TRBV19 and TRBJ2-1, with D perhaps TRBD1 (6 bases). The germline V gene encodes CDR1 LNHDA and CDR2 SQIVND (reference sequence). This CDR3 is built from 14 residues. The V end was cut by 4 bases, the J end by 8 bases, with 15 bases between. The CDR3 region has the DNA TGTGCCAGTAGTAGGGGGCGGGTTATCGATGAGCAGTTCTTC. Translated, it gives CASSRGRVIDEQFF.